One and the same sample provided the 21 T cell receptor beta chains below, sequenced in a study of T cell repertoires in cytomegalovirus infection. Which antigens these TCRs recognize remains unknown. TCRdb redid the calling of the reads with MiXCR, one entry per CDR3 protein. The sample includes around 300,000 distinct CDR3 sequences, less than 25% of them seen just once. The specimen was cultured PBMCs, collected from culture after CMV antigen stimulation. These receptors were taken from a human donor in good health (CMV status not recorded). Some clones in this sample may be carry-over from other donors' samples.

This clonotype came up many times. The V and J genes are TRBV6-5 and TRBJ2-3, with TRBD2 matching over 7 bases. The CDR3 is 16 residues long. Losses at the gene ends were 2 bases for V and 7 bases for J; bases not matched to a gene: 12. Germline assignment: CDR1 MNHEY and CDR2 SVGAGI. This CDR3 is CASSYLSTGLPNTQYF. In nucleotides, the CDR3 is TGTGCCAGCAGTTACCTCTCTACGGGACTACCAAATACGCAGTATTTT.

The CDR3 DNA reads TGTGCCAGCAGCCAAGAAGCGGGAGGCCCCAGGTATTTT. Amino acid sequence: CASSQEAGGPRYF. This chain connects TRBV7-2 to TRBJ2-3; 9 bases map to TRBD2. The CDR3 is 13 amino acids. Germline V gene lookup returns CDR1 SGHTA and CDR2 FQGNSA. V trimming: 5 bases; J trimming: 14 bases; junction bases outside the gene matches: 11. Full variable domain (rest looked up from reference TRBV7-2 and TRBJ2-3): GAGVSQSPSNKVTEKGKDVELRCDPISGHTALYWYRQSLGQGLEFLIYFQGNSAPDKSGLPSDRFSAERTGGSVSTLTIQRTQQEDSAVYLCASSQEAGGPRYFGPGTRLTVL.

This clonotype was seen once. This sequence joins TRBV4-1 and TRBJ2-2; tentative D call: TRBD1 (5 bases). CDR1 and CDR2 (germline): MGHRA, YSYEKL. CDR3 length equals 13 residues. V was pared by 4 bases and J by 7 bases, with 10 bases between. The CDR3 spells CASSLREYGELFF. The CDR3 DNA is TGCGCCAGCAGCCTCAGGGAATACGGGGAGCTGTTTTTT.

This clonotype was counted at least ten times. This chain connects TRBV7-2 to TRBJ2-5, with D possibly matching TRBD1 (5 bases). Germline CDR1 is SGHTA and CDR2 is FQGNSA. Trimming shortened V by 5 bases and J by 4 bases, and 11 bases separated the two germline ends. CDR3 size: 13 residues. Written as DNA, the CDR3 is TGTGCCAGCAGCGACAGCCAAAGAGAGACCCAGTACTTC. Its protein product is CASSDSQRETQYF. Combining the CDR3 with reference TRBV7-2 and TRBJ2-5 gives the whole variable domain GAGVSQSPSNKVTEKGKDVELRCDPISGHTALYWYRQSLGQGLEFLIYFQGNSAPDKSGLPSDRFSAERTGGSVSTLTIQRTQQEDSAVYLCASSDSQRETQYFGPGTRLLVL.

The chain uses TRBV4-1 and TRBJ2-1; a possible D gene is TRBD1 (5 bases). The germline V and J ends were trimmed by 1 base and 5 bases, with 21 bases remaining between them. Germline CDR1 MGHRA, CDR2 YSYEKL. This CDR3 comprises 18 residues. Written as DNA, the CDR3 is TGCGCCAGCAGCCAAGTTGATCTGGGGCTAAAGATTAACAATGAGCAGTTCTTC. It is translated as CASSQVDLGLKINNEQFF.

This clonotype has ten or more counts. CDR3 loop: CASSLDQLANYGYTF. Written as DNA, the CDR3 is TGTGCCAGCAGCTTAGATCAGTTAGCTAACTATGGCTACACCTTC. The J gene is TRBJ1-2, the V gene TRBV7-2; D unclear. Trimming left V 1 base short and J 0 bases short, with 9 bases between. From germline, CDR1 is SGHTA and CDR2 FQGNSA. There are 15 residues in the CDR3.

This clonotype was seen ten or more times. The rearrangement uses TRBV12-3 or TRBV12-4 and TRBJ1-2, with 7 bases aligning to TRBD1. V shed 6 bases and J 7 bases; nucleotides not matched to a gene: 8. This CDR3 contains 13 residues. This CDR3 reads CASSPSGQSGYTF. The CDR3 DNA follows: TGTGCCAGCAGCCCTTCGGGACAGTCTGGCTACACCTTC.

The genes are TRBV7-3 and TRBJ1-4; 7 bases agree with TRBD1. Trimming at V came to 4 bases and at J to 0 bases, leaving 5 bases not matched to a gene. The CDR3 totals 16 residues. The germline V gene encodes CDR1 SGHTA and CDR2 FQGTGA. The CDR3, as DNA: TGTGCCAGCAGCTCACAGGGGCATGCAACTAATGAAAAACTGTTTTTT. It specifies CASSSQGHATNEKLFF.

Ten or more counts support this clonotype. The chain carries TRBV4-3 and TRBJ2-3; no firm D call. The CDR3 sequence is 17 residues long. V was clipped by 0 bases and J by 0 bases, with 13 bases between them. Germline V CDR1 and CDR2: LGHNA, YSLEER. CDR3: CASSQDIFGGSTDTQYF. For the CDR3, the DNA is TGCGCCAGCAGCCAAGATATTTTCGGCGGAAGCACAGATACGCAGTATTTT.

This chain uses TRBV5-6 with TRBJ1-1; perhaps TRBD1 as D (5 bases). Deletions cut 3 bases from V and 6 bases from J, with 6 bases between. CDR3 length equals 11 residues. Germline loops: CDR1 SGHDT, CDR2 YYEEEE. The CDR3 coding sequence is TGTGCCAGCAGCTGGGGACCTGAAGCTTTCTTT. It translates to CASSWGPEAFF.

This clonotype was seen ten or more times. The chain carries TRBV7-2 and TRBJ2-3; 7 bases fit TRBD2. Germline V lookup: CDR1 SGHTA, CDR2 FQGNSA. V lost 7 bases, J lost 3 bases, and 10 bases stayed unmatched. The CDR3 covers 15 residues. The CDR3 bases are TGTGCCAGCAAGATCGTGGGCGGGAGTACAGATACGCAGTATTTT. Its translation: CASKIVGGSTDTQYF. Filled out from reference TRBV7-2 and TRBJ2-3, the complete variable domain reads GAGVSQSPSNKVTEKGKDVELRCDPISGHTALYWYRQSLGQGLEFLIYFQGNSAPDKSGLPSDRFSAERTGGSVSTLTIQRTQQEDSAVYLCASKIVGGSTDTQYFGPGTRLTVL.

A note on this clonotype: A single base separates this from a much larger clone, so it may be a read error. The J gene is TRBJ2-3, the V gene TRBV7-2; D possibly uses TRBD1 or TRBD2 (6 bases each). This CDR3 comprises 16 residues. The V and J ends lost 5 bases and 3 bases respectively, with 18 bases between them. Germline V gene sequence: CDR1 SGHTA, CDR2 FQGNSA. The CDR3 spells CASSRGAGRPTDTQYF. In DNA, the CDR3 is TGTGCCAGCAGCAGGGGGGCAGGGCGCCCGACAGATACGCAGTATTTT.

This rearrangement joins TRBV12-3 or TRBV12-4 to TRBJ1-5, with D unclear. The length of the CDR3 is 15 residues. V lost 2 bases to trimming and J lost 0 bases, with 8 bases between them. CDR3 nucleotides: TGTGCCAGCAGTTTAAGAGAGATTAGCAATCAGCCCCAGCATTTT. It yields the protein CASSLREISNQPQHF.

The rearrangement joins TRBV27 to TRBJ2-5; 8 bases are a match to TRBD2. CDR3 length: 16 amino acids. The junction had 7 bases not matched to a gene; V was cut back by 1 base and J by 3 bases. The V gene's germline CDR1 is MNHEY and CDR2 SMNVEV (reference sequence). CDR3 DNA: TGTGCCAGCAGTTTATTGCGGGGGGCCGGAAAAGAGACCCAGTACTTC. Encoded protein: CASSLLRGAGKETQYF.

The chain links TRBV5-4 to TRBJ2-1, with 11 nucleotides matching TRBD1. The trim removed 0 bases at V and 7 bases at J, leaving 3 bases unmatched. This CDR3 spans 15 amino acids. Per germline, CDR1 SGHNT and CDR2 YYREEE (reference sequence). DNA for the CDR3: TGTGCCAGCAGCTTGGTAGGGACAGGGGGGAATGAGCAGTTCTTC. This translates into CASSLVGTGGNEQFF.

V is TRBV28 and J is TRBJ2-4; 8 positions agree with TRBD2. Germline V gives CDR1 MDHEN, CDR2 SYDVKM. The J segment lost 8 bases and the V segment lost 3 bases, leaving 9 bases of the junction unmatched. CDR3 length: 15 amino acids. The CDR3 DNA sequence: TGTGCCAGCAGTTTTGGGGGAGCGGGAGCGGACATTCAGTACTTC. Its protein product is CASSFGGAGADIQYF.

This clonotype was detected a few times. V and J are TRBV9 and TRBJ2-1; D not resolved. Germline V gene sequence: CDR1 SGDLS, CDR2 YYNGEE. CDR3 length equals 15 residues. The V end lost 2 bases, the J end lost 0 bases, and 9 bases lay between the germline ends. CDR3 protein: CASSVGLSSYNEQFF. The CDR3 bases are TGTGCCAGCAGCGTTGGGTTGAGCTCCTACAATGAGCAGTTCTTC.

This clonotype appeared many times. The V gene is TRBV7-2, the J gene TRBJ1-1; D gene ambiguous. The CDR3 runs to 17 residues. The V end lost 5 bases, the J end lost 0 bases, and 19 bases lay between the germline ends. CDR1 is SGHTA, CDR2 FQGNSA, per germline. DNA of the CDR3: TGTGCCAGCAGCCCGCATTTCGACCAAACAATGAACACTGAAGCTTTCTTT. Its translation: CASSPHFDQTMNTEAFF.

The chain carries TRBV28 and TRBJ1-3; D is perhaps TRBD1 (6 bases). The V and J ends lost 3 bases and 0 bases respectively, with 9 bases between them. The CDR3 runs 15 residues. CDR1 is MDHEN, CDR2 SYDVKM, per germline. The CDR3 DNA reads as TGTGCCAGCAGTTTCCCAGGGGCCTCTGGAAACACCATATATTTT. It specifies CASSFPGASGNTIYF.

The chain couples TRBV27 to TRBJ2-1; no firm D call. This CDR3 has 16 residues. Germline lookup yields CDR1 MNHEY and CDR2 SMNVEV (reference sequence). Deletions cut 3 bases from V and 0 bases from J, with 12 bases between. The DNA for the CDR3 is TGTGCCAGCAGTTTCGGGCGCGCGAGCTCCTACAATGAGCAGTTCTTC. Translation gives CASSFGRASSYNEQFF.

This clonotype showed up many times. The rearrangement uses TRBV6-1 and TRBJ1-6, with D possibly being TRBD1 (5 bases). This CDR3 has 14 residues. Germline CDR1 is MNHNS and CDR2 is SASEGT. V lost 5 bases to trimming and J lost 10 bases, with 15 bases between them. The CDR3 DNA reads TGTGCCAGCAGTCCCCGCGGGGGTGGATCACCCCTCCACTTT. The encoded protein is CASSPRGGGSPLHF.